One sample yielded the 7 T cell receptor beta chains listed below, sequenced in a study of T-cell reconstitution after alpha-beta-depleted transplantation in children. Library preparation (for TCRbeta) was performed with unique molecular identifiers. MiXCR, run by TCRdb on the PCR reads, gives a single entry per CDR3 protein. Of 450,000 to 600,000 distinct CDR3 sequences listed, 13% were seen once; the top ten hold about 2%. The sequencing used PBMCs, mostly from graft donor cells, collected 360 days after TCRalphabeta/CD19-depleted stem cell transplant. These receptors came from a male patient aged 10 to 17 who had a stem cell transplant for acute myeloid leukemia, so the T cells may come from the graft donor.

This chain joins TRBV18 and TRBJ2-1, with TRBD2 matching over 10 bases. CDR1 is KGHSH, CDR2 LQKENI, per germline. The CDR3 has 16 amino acids. J was trimmed by 6 bases and V by 2 bases; bases with no gene match: 7. The CDR3 DNA reads as TGTGCCAGCTCACCAACCGGGACTAGCGCCTCCAATGAGCAGTTCTTC. It specifies CASSPTGTSASNEQFF.

The rearrangement uses TRBV7-2 and TRBJ2-7, with 8 bases lining up with TRBD1. V dropped 1 base and J dropped 9; count of bases not matched to a gene: 11. The germline gives CDR1 SGHTA, CDR2 FQGNSA. The CDR3 sequence is 15 residues long. CDR3 in amino acids: CASSLGGTGLWGQYF. The CDR3 DNA is TGTGCCAGCAGCTTAGGGGGGACAGGCCTCTGGGGGCAGTACTTC.

This chain joins TRBV5-6 and TRBJ1-1; 10 nucleotides line up with TRBD1. V was clipped by 4 bases and J by 5 bases; unmatched bases: 8. CDR1 is SGHDT and CDR2 is YYEEEE in the germline V gene. This CDR3 comprises 15 residues. The CDR3 region is CASSREDRGFTEAFF. Written as DNA, the CDR3 is TGTGCCAGCAGCCGCGAGGACAGGGGGTTTACTGAAGCTTTCTTT.

This clonotype was observed a handful of times. This chain links TRBV7-2 with TRBJ2-5; 10 bases map to TRBD2. Germline CDR1 reads SGHTA; CDR2 reads FQGNSA. CDR3 length equals 15 residues. V lost 6 bases, J lost 5 bases, and 9 bases stayed unmatched. CDR3 DNA: TGTGCCAGCAGGTTTAGCGGGAGGTGGGGGGAGACCCAGTACTTC. This codes for CASRFSGRWGETQYF.

This clonotype came up a few times. The chain has TRBV12-3 or TRBV12-4 and TRBJ2-5; perhaps TRBD1 as D (5 bases). V lost 4 bases to trimming and J lost 5 bases, with 11 bases between them. This CDR3 contains 13 residues. DNA for the CDR3: TGTGCCAGCAGTTCCAGGGTTGTTGAGACCCAGTACTTC. It specifies CASSSRVVETQYF.

The V call is TRBV5-1, the J call TRBJ2-2, with TRBD1 matching over 8 bases. Germline V gene data show CDR1 as SGHRS and CDR2 as YFSETQ. V trimming: 3 bases; J trimming: 5 bases; junction bases outside the gene matches: 6. This CDR3 has 15 residues. The CDR3 sequence: CASSSDRGGTGELFF. CDR3 coding DNA: TGCGCCAGCAGCTCAGACAGGGGAGGAACCGGGGAGCTGTTTTTT.

The CDR3 is CASSAFRLASYNEQFF. The CDR3 nucleotides are TGTGCCAGCAGCGCGTTCCGACTAGCCTCCTACAATGAGCAGTTCTTC. The rearrangement uses TRBV9 and TRBJ2-1; 7 positions match TRBD2. The CDR3 covers 16 residues. The V segment lost 3 bases and the J segment 0 bases; nucleotides outside the gene matches: 6. CDR1 is SGDLS, CDR2 YYNGEE, per germline.